A single sample is the source of the 9 T cell receptor beta chains below, sequenced in a study of spatial heterogeneity in lung cancer. TCRdb used MiXCR to reprocess the 5' RACE reads, holding one entry per CDR3 protein. Here the sample spans around 10,000 distinct CDR3 sequences, around 3.9% being singletons. As for time point: sample taken at primary tumor resection. Sequencing of whole RNA from tumor, nontumor lung or frozen PBMC involved no sorting. The specimen was normal lung tissue next to the tumor, collected at surgery. Source of these receptors: a male donor with early-stage non-small cell lung cancer.

This clonotype was picked up many times. This beta chain is an off-target read within a library intended for alpha chains, so its frequency means little. The J gene is TRBJ1-1, the V gene TRBV28; perhaps TRBD1 as D (6 bases). The CDR3 is 15 residues long. Germline CDR1 is MDHEN and CDR2 is SYDVKM. The V end lost 5 bases, the J end lost 4 bases, and 17 bases lay between the germline ends. CDR3 DNA: TGTGCCAGCAGTGACCCACAGGGACGTGGCACTGAAGCTTTCTTT. This encodes CASSDPQGRGTEAFF. Variable domain in full (rest from reference TRBV28 and TRBJ1-1): DVKVTQSSRYLVKRTGEKVFLECVQDMDHENMFWYRQDPGLGLRLIYFSYDVKMKEKGDIPEGYSVSREKKERFSLILESASTNQTSMYLCASSDPQGRGTEAFFGQGTRLTVV.

By share of the sample, this clonotype is medium-sized (0.01 to 0.1%). This beta chain is an unintended read in a library built for alpha chains; its size means little. The J gene is TRBJ2-5, the V gene TRBV3-2; the D segment call TRBD2 is taken from the table without a DNA check. TRBV3-2 is flagged as a pseudogene. The CDR3 length is 16 residues. The CDR3 sequence: CASSQETWGGVETQYF. The CDR3 nucleotides read TGTGCCAGCAGCCAAGAAACCTGGGGAGGAGTAGAGACCCAGTACTTC.

This clonotype is labeled medium-sized. With the library built for alpha chains, this beta chain is off target and its frequency is not meaningful. This CDR3 reads CSASDSGSQWGETQYF. The CDR3 bases are TGCAGTGCTAGCGATAGCGGGTCCCAATGGGGAGAGACCCAGTACTTC. The chain combines TRBV20-1 with TRBJ2-5, with 7 bases that match TRBD2. CDR3 size: 16 residues. The V and J ends lost 3 bases and 4 bases, in that order; junction bases with no gene match: 14. Germline assignment: CDR1 DFQATT and CDR2 SNEGSKA (reference sequence).

This clonotype was observed at least ten times. Since it is a stray read in a library aimed at alpha chains, this beta chain has a size that is not meaningful. The chain recombines TRBV11-2 with TRBJ2-5; D is possibly TRBD2 (6 bases). This CDR3 comprises 15 residues. Germline lookup yields CDR1 SGHAT and CDR2 FQNNGV. V lost 7 bases and J lost 2, with 17 bases in between. The CDR3 region has the DNA TGTGCCAGCACAACCCCGACTAGACAACAAGAGACCCAGTACTTC. Translating it yields CASTTPTRQQETQYF.

There are many counts of this clonotype. Found in a library prepared for alpha chains, this beta chain is an off-target read, and its abundance has little meaning. The chain couples TRBV3-1 to TRBJ1-6; D call uncertain. The V gene's germline CDR1 is LGHDT and CDR2 YNNKEL (reference sequence). The CDR3 is made up of 14 amino acids. V was trimmed by 2 bases and J by 6 bases, leaving 8 bases between them. The CDR3 loop is CASSQRQRNSPLHF. CDR3 DNA sequence: TGTGCCAGCAGCCAAAGGCAGCGTAATTCACCCCTCCACTTT. The whole variable domain, filled in from reference TRBV3-1 and TRBJ1-6, reads DTAVSQTPKYLVTQMGNDKSIKCEQNLGHDTMYWYKQDSKKFLKIMFSYNNKELIINETVPNRFSPKSPDKAHLNLHINSLELGDSAVYFCASSQRQRNSPLHFGNGTRLTVT.

In its sample, this clonotype was seen many times. This beta chain is a stray sequence in a library constructed for alpha chains; its clone size is not meaningful. The chain combines TRBV4-2 with TRBJ2-7, with D unclear. Germline V gives CDR1 LGHNA, CDR2 YNFKEQ. The CDR3 is 15 residues long. V gave up 1 base and J gave up 5 bases, with 15 bases separating them. The CDR3 protein is CASSQAEGSKNEQYF. Written as DNA, the CDR3 is TGTGCCAGCAGCCAAGCCGAAGGTTCAAAAAACGAGCAGTACTTC.

This clonotype is labeled medium-sized. This beta chain is off target for a library built for alpha chains, so its abundance means little. The chain uses TRBV5-1 and TRBJ2-1, with D perhaps TRBD1 (6 bases). The CDR3 runs 14 residues. V was clipped by 0 bases and J by 7 bases, with 11 bases between them. From germline, CDR1 is SGHRS and CDR2 YFSETQ. CDR3 amino acids: CASSLGAGVNEQFF. The DNA for the CDR3 is TGCGCCAGCAGCTTGGGTGCAGGGGTGAATGAGCAGTTCTTC.

This clonotype was recorded at least ten times. This beta chain lies outside the target of a library built for alpha chains; its clone size means little. J is TRBJ1-2 and V is TRBV20-1; 8 positions agree with TRBD1. Germline CDR1 reads DFQATT; CDR2 reads SNEGSKA (reference sequence). Unmatched junction bases numbered 9, after V lost 4 bases and J lost 2 bases. The CDR3 extends over 15 amino acids. The CDR3 loop is CSAKNLGQGNYGYTF. The CDR3, as DNA: TGCAGTGCTAAAAACCTTGGACAGGGAAACTATGGCTACACCTTC.

In its sample, this clonotype is medium-sized. Found in a library prepared for alpha chains, this beta chain is an off-target read, and its abundance has little meaning. The chain combines TRBV29-1 with TRBJ1-1, with D tentatively TRBD1 (5 bases). Germline lookup yields CDR1 SQVTM and CDR2 ANQGSEA. There are 14 residues in the CDR3. Trimming cost V 7 bases and J 1 base, with 16 bases left between them. CDR3 sequence reads: CSARTDSTNTEAFF. In nucleotides, the CDR3 is TGCAGCGCCCGGACCGACAGCACGAACACTGAAGCTTTCTTT.